The 12 T cell receptor beta chains below were found in one sample sequenced in a study of blood T cell repertoires in COVID-19. TCRdb's table, derived via immunoSEQ multiplex PCR, lists solely in-frame clones and lacks some. The table lists tens of thousands of clones, 75% to 90% of them singletons, with over 12% in the top ten. What was sequenced was peripheral blood. Receptors were obtained from a male donor with acute or convalescent COVID-19.

The chain carries TRBV24-1 and TRBJ2-2; possibly TRBD1 for D (5 bases). Trimming removed 3 bases from V and 0 bases from J, with 7 bases in between. Germline V gene data show CDR1 as KGHDR and CDR2 as SFDVKD. The CDR3 is made up of 15 amino acids. In DNA form, the CDR3 reads TGTGCCACCAGTGATCAGGGTACGAACACCGGGGAGCTGTTTTTT. Its protein product is CATSDQGTNTGELFF.

The chain couples TRBV28 to TRBJ2-3, with TRBD1 matching over 8 bases. The CDR3 runs 16 residues. V shed 5 bases and J 1 base; nucleotides not matched to a gene: 8. CDR1 is MDHEN and CDR2 is SYDVKM in the germline V gene. CDR3 coding DNA: TGTGCCAGCAGTCCACGGAAGACAGGGGGCACAGATACGCAGTATTTT. The encoded protein is CASSPRKTGGTDTQYF.

V is TRBV19 and J is TRBJ2-7; the match to TRBD1 covers 8 bases. The CDR3 runs to 15 residues. Unmatched junction bases numbered 5, after V lost 1 base and J lost 3 bases. In germline, CDR1 is LNHDA, CDR2 SQIVND (reference sequence). The CDR3 DNA reads as TGTGCCAGTAGTATAGGACAGGGGTCACGCTACGAGCAGTACTTC. This encodes CASSIGQGSRYEQYF. Drawing the rest from reference TRBV19 and TRBJ2-7, the complete variable domain is DGGITQSPKYLFRKEGQNVTLSCEQNLNHDAMYWYRQDPGQGLRLIYYSQIVNDFQKGDIAEGYSVSREKKESFPLTVTSAQKNPTAFYLCASSIGQGSRYEQYFGPGTRLTVT.

The V gene is TRBV3-1 (or the pseudogene TRBV3-2), the J gene TRBJ1-3; no clear D gene. V was trimmed by 1 base and J by 1 base, leaving 14 bases between them. The germline V gene has CDR1 LGHDT and CDR2 YNNKEL (reference sequence). The CDR3 runs to 17 residues. In DNA, the CDR3 is TGTGCCAGCAGCCAAGGGCGGGGAATCTTGTCTGGAAACACCATATATTTT. This codes for CASSQGRGILSGNTIYF.

This rearrangement joins TRBV11-2 to TRBJ2-2; D remains ambiguous. Trimming took off 1 base at V and 2 bases at J, with 5 bases between the two ends. The germline CDR1 and CDR2 sequences are SGHAT and FQNNGV. The CDR3 totals 14 residues. CDR3 sequence (DNA): TGTGCCAGCAGCTTAGGTGTAAACACCGGGGAGCTGTTTTTT. Translating it yields CASSLGVNTGELFF.

The chain employs TRBV25-1 and TRBJ1-2; no firm D call. Germline CDR1 and CDR2: MGHDK and SYGVNS. With 8 bases removed from V and 7 bases from J, the gap between germline ends came to 17 bases. CDR3 length: 13 amino acids. The CDR3 coding sequence is TGTGCCAGCGCTCCTGTGGGCCCAGGTGGCTACACCTTC. Translated: CASAPVGPGGYTF.

The chain joins TRBV5-1 to TRBJ2-1, with 8 bases matching TRBD2. The V gene end was trimmed by 2 bases and the J gene end by 7 bases; junction bases not matched to a gene: 8. Germline-derived CDR1 and CDR2 are SGHRS and YFSETQ. The CDR3 runs to 15 residues. The CDR3 DNA reads as TGCGCCAGCAGCTTTGACGCGGGGGGTACTAATGAGCAGTTCTTC. Residues: CASSFDAGGTNEQFF.

The V and J genes are TRBV5-4 and TRBJ2-3, with D uncertain. The CDR3 is 15 residues long. Looked up from germline, CDR1 is SGHNT and CDR2 is YYREEE (reference sequence). V lost 1 base, J lost 5 bases, and 14 bases lay in between. CDR3 amino acids: CASSLMSSSQDTQYF. Written as DNA, the CDR3 is TGTGCCAGCAGCTTGATGAGCTCGAGTCAAGATACGCAGTATTTT.

The chain recombines TRBV27 with TRBJ2-3; D may be TRBD1 (5 bases). Between the trimmed V and J ends, which lost 5 bases and 1 base, there was a span of 13 bases. Germline lookup yields CDR1 MNHEY and CDR2 SMNVEV (reference sequence). The CDR3 sequence is 15 residues long. The CDR3 region has the DNA TGTGCCAGCAGTCGGCCAGGACAACGCACAGATACGCAGTATTTT. Residues: CASSRPGQRTDTQYF.

The chain recombines TRBV10-3 with TRBJ2-6, with D possibly matching TRBD1 (6 bases). From germline, CDR1 is ENHRY and CDR2 SYGVKD. The CDR3 runs to 19 residues. V shed 3 bases and J shed 1 base, with 19 bases lying between them. CDR3 nucleotide sequence: TGTGCCATCAGTGACCTACCACAGGGTATGGGATCTGGGGCCAACGTCCTGACTTTC. It specifies CAISDLPQGMGSGANVLTF.

CDR3 nucleotides: TGTGCCAGCAGTTACGCTAAGACAGGCACAGATACGCAGTATTTT. Translating it yields CASSYAKTGTDTQYF. The J gene is TRBJ2-3, the V gene TRBV6-5; D is possibly TRBD1 (5 bases). V was cut by 2 bases and J by 1 base, with 10 bases left in between. This CDR3 is built from 15 residues. Germline assignment: CDR1 MNHEY and CDR2 SVGAGI.

Comment on this clone: Other nucleotide sequences in the sample specify the same CDR3. The chain links TRBV3-1 (or the pseudogene TRBV3-2) to TRBJ1-1; 9 positions match TRBD1. This CDR3 contains 14 residues. With V trimmed by 1 base and J by 5 bases, 2 bases remained unmatched. CDR1 is LGHDT and CDR2 is YNNKEL in the germline V gene (reference sequence). The CDR3 DNA sequence: TGTGCCAGCAGCCAAGGACAGGGGGTGACTGAAGCTTTCTTT. Translated, it gives CASSQGQGVTEAFF.